This TCR beta chain was obtained from a study of cytomegalovirus exposure and HLA in healthy donors. Study as a whole: About 180 million T cells yielded 117 million unique TCR beta sequences in earlier analysis. Study-wide points: DRB1 had the most TCR associations and HLA-C the fewest, a later analysis found, with rates varying by HLA locus. Analyses of presence and absence presupposed an approximately uniform sequencing depth across donors. Some highly shared sequence variants likely arose as a pipeline artifact.

Trimming cost V 5 bases and J 4 bases, with 12 bases left between them. This CDR3 is 14 amino acids long. Per the germline V gene, CDR1 is MNHNY and CDR2 is SVGAGI (reference sequence). As to this clone: The antigen is not known.

The PCR employed 60 Vbeta primers together with 13 Jbeta primers. Profiled with immunoSEQ multiplex PCR; TCRdb holds only in-frame clones, not every one. The table includes 100,000 or so clones, around 80% detected once. The V gene is TRBV6-6, the J gene TRBJ1-5; D may be TRBD1 (6 bases). This TCR came from a man aged 35 to 55 in good health and CMV-seronegative. The sequencing input was PBMCs. The CDR3 here is CASSPLTGNQPQHF. The DNA of the CDR3 is TGTGCCAGCAGTCCCCTGACAGGAAATCAGCCCCAGCATTTT.